This record covers a single T cell receptor beta chain. The source of the sample is a study of technical replicates of blood from a handful of donors. Method: immunoSEQ multiplex PCR; TCRdb's copy keeps in-frame clones and lacks some. The data contain about 80,000 clones, 91% of them singletons. The CDR3 consists of 14 residues. The germline V and J ends were trimmed by 6 bases and 0 bases, with 11 bases remaining between them. The germline V gene has CDR1 SGHNT and CDR2 YENEEA. The sample taken for sequencing was T cells isolated from PBMCs. The chain couples TRBV11-3 to TRBJ1-1; tentative D call: TRBD1 (5 bases). The TCR originated in a human donor in good health. The CDR3 sequence is CASSQDSVNTEAFF. CDR3 bases: TGTGCCAGCAGTCAAGACAGCGTGAACACTGAAGCTTTCTTT.